This is a list of T cell receptor beta chains from one sample in a study of cytomegalovirus exposure and HLA in healthy donors. Data came from immunoSEQ multiplex PCR; TCRdb stores just in-frame clones and leaves some out. The data show some 130,000 clones, 65% to 80% seen once. What was sequenced was PBMCs. The receptors originated from a male donor in good health and CMV-seropositive. Each CDR3 is given with its conserved first and last residue. The D gene is left open where the match is weak. Clone size is not always given. Where it is, it says once, few, many or a class for expanded clones.

CATSRAGGPYGYTF TGTGCCACCAGCAGAGCAGGGGGCCCCTATGGCTACACCTTC TRBD1 - TRBJ1-2 TRBV15
CASSPTSGEYNEQFF TGTGCCAGCAGTCCGACTAGCGGGGAGTACAATGAGCAGTTCTTC TRBD2 - TRBJ2-1 TRBV6-1
CASSLGSQGHQHF TGTGCCAGCAGCTTAGGTTCCCAGGGCCATCAGCACTTC - once TRBJ2-4 TRBV7-2
CAWRWGEQYF TGTGCCTGGAGGTGGGGCGAGCAGTACTTC - - TRBJ2-7 TRBV6-4
CASKLGQGASQPQHF TGTGCCAGCAAACTCGGACAGGGGGCTAGTCAGCCCCAGCATTTT TRBD1 - TRBJ1-5 TRBV28
CASSLTVNYGYTF TGTGCCAGCAGCCTGACAGTCAACTATGGCTACACCTTC - - TRBJ1-2 TRBV7-9
CASSFLRDYGYTF TGTGCCAGCAGCTTCCTCCGAGACTATGGCTACACCTTC - - TRBJ1-2 TRBV16
CASRSTGLNTEAFF TGTGCCAGCAGATCGACAGGGCTGAACACTGAAGCTTTCTTT TRBD1 few TRBJ1-1 TRBV28
CASSVVGAMNTEAFF TGTGCCAGCAGCGTAGTTGGAGCCATGAACACTGAAGCTTTCTTT - - TRBJ1-1 TRBV9
CASSEQGIGGNTIYF TGTGCCAGCAGTGAACAGGGGATCGGTGGAAACACCATATATTTT - - TRBJ1-3 TRBV2
CASSPWQEVGNTIYF TGTGCCAGCTCACCATGGCAGGAGGTCGGAAACACCATATATTTT - - TRBJ1-3 TRBV18
CASLKDRLGDDEQFF TGTGCCAGCCTTAAGGACAGGTTGGGCGACGATGAGCAGTTCTTC TRBD1 - TRBJ2-1 TRBV6-5
CASPLTGEQYF TGTGCCAGCCCCCTGACGGGAGAGCAGTACTTC - few TRBJ2-7 TRBV18
CASSRRTSVEETQYF TGTGCCAGCTCGCGACGGACTAGCGTAGAAGAGACCCAGTACTTC TRBD2 - TRBJ2-5 TRBV18
CASSSSGGDNEQFF TGCGCCAGCTCCTCTAGCGGGGGGGACAATGAGCAGTTCTTC TRBD2 - TRBJ2-1 TRBV5-1
CASTEAGVNTGELFF TGTGCCAGCACCGAAGCGGGAGTAAACACCGGGGAGCTGTTTTTT TRBD2 - TRBJ2-2 TRBV6-6
CATGSESYNEQFF TGTGCCACGGGTAGCGAGTCCTACAATGAGCAGTTCTTC - - TRBJ2-1 TRBV6-5
CAIRGLAGGPGEQFF TGTGCCATCAGGGGACTAGCGGGAGGGCCTGGTGAGCAGTTCTTC TRBD2 - TRBJ2-1 TRBV10-3
CASQGRRSGPNSPLHF TGTGCCAGTCAGGGGCGGAGAAGCGGACCTAATTCACCCCTCCACTTT - - TRBJ1-6 TRBV19
CASSFALRGNRPQHF TGTGCCAGCAGTTTTGCTCTCAGGGGGAATCGGCCCCAGCATTTT TRBD1 - TRBJ1-5 TRBV28
CATLGQTNTGELFF TGTGCCACCTTGGGACAGACGAACACCGGGGAGCTGTTTTTT TRBD1 - TRBJ2-2 TRBV28
CASSSQVLAKNIQYF TGTGCCAGCAGTTCACAGGTCTTAGCCAAAAACATTCAGTACTTC - - TRBJ2-4 TRBV2
CASSPGQGSQETQYF TGTGCCAGCAGCCCAGGACAGGGGTCCCAAGAGACCCAGTACTTC TRBD1 - TRBJ2-5 TRBV11-3
CSARDYGYTF TGCAGTGCTCGGGACTATGGCTACACCTTC - - TRBJ1-2 TRBV20-1
CASSRPDRGREKLFF TGTGCCAGCAGCCGACCGGACAGGGGGCGGGAAAAACTGTTTTTT TRBD1 - TRBJ1-4 TRBV5-5
CASSLQGAHYEQYF TGCGCCAGCAGCCTACAGGGGGCCCACTACGAGCAGTACTTC TRBD1 - TRBJ2-7 TRBV5-1
CARHPGTGESYNEQFF TGTGCCAGGCACCCGGGGACAGGGGAATCCTACAATGAGCAGTTCTTC TRBD1 once TRBJ2-1 TRBV2